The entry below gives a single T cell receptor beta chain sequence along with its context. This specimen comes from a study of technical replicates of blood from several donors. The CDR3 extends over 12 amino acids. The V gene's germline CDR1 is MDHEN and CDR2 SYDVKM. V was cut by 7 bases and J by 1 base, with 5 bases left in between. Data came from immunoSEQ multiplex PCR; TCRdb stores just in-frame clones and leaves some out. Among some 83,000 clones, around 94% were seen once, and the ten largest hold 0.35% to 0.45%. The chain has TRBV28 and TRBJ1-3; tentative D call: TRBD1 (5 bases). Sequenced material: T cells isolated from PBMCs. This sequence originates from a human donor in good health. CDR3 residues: CASKGSGNTIYF. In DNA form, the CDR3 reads TGTGCCAGCAAGGGGTCTGGAAACACCATATATTTT.